This T cell receptor (beta chain) comes out of a study of blood T cell repertoires in COVID-19. Overall study context: The United States, Italy and Spain were the sources of the acute and convalescent COVID-19 samples. The analysed material was cDNA or gDNA that came from T cells, B-cell-depleted T cells, or PBMCs.

Libraries were prepared by immunoSEQ multiplex PCR; TCRdb keeps only in-frame clonotypes and omits some of them. The repertoire holds around 160,000 clones, 90% seen once, with roughly 19% in the top ten. Germline CDR1 reads MNHEY; CDR2 reads SMNVEV (reference sequence). This CDR3 comprises 15 residues. The V end was cut by 3 bases, the J end by 0 bases, with 12 bases between. The TCR sequence derives from a man aged 55 to 70 with active or convalescent COVID-19. V gene TRBV27 combines with J gene TRBJ2-7, with D perhaps TRBD1 (6 bases). Sequencing input: peripheral blood. CDR3 sequence: CASSFLVGASYEQYF. The CDR3 DNA is TGTGCCAGCAGTTTCCTGGTGGGGGCCTCCTACGAGCAGTACTTC.